The rows below give T cell receptor beta chains drawn from one sample of a study of control samples from healthy donors and cancer patients. TCRdb keeps only in-frame clones here, not all; method: immunoSEQ multiplex PCR. The sample yields some 140,000 clones, about nine tenths seen once. Sequencing was carried out using blood. The receptors come from a man younger than 45 in good health. The CDR3 runs from the conserved cysteine through the conserved F or W. A D gene is named only where the DNA matches it firmly. Rows give clone size only sometimes, using once, few, many, or a class for an expanded clone.

D,J,V,size,DNA,CDR3
TRBD2,TRBJ2-3,TRBV7-3,.,TGTGCCAGCAGCAGCAGCGGGAGGAGGGGGAACACAGATACGCAGTATTTT,CASSSSGRRGNTDTQYF
TRBD2,TRBJ2-7,TRBV30,.,TGTGCCTGGAGTCGGGGACTAGCGGGGGACTACGAGCAGTACTTC,CAWSRGLAGDYEQYF
.,TRBJ1-2,TRBV7-6,.,TGTGCCAGCAGCTTAAATAATATGTTTGGCTACACCTTC,CASSLNNMFGYTF
TRBD2,TRBJ2-7,TRBV30,.,TGTGCCTGGAGTAGATCCCGGACTAGCGGGAGTAGAAACGAGCAGTACTTC,CAWSRSRTSGSRNEQYF
TRBD1,TRBJ1-1,TRBV10-3,.,TGTGCCATCAGGAAGGACAGGGTGGGCCAGTTTGGCACTGAAGCTTTCTTT,CAIRKDRVGQFGTEAFF
TRBD2,TRBJ2-7,TRBV6-1,.,TGTGCCAGCAGTGCAACCGGGACTAGCGGACCAATCTACGAGCAGTACTTC,CASSATGTSGPIYEQYF
.,TRBJ1-2,TRBV28,.,TGTGCCAGCAGTTTAGCAGTCTATGGCTACACCTTC,CASSLAVYGYTF
TRBD1,TRBJ2-1,TRBV19,.,TGTGCCAGTACCCCGGACAGGGTTGTAGATCAGTTCTTC,CASTPDRVVDQFF
TRBD2,TRBJ2-3,TRBV29-1,.,TGCAGCGTTGAAGGTCGGGGGGCAGATACGCAGTATTTT,CSVEGRGADTQYF
.,TRBJ2-7,TRBV15,.,TGTGCCACCAGCAGAGAAAGGGGGCCGGCGGGACTCCCTTCCAACGAGCAGTACTTC,CATSRERGPAGLPSNEQYF
.,TRBJ2-5,TRBV5-5,.,TGTGCCAGCAGCTTGGCCAGGTTCGATGTGCAAGAGACCCAGTACTTC,CASSLARFDVQETQYF
.,TRBJ1-2,TRBV29-1,.,TGCAGCGCCTCATCCGGCCTAAACTATGGCTACACCTTC,CSASSGLNYGYTF
TRBD2,TRBJ2-2,TRBV4-2,.,TGTGCCAGCAGCCATCGGACTAGCGGGAGCACCGGGGAGCTGTTTTTT,CASSHRTSGSTGELFF
.,TRBJ1-6,TRBV19,.,TGTGCCAGTAGTATTGCAGCAAATTCACCCCTCCACTTT,CASSIAANSPLHF
.,TRBJ1-1,TRBV3-1/TRBV3-2,.,TGTGCCAGCAGCCGGAGGCACCCCAGGGAGGTCACTGAAGCTTTCTTT,CASSRRHPREVTEAFF
.,TRBJ1-4,TRBV7-9,.,TGTGCCAGCAGCTTAACGGGACAACCTAATGAAAAACTGTTTTTT,CASSLTGQPNEKLFF
.,TRBJ2-1,TRBV27,.,TGTGCCAGCAGTTCTACAGGGTTTGGCGAGCAGTTCTTC,CASSSTGFGEQFF
TRBD2,TRBJ2-1,TRBV7-9,once,TGTGCCAGCAGCTTAGTTCTAAAGAGGACTAGCGGGAGGGGAAATGAGCAGTTCTTC,CASSLVLKRTSGRGNEQFF
TRBD2,TRBJ2-1,TRBV11-2,.,TGTGCCAGCAGCTTAGGGAGACTAGCGGGTAGCGGCTCCTACAATGAGCAGTTCTTC,CASSLGRLAGSGSYNEQFF
.,TRBJ1-5,TRBV5-6,.,TGTGCCAGCAGCTTGTTTGGTCAGCCCCAGCATTTT,CASSLFGQPQHF
TRBD2,TRBJ2-1,TRBV5-5,.,TGTGCCAGCAGCTTGCATCGGGAGGATGAGCAGTTCTTC,CASSLHREDEQFF
.,TRBJ1-1,TRBV6-5,.,TGTGCCAGCAGAGTAGGGTTGAACACTGAAGCTTTCTTT,CASRVGLNTEAFF
.,TRBJ1-2,TRBV7-2,.,TGTGCCAGCAAAGCGGGGGGGTTGGGTTATGGCTACACCTTC,CASKAGGLGYGYTF
.,TRBJ2-1,TRBV5-5,.,TGTGCCAGCAGCTTAGGATACGGAGTAGGAAACAATGAGCAGTTCTTC,CASSLGYGVGNNEQFF
TRBD1,TRBJ1-4,TRBV28,.,TGTGCCAGCAGCCCCTCGACAGGGTCCATTGAAAAACTGTTTTTT,CASSPSTGSIEKLFF
.,TRBJ1-2,TRBV28,.,TGTGCCAGCAGGTTGGCGGCAGTTGCATATGGCTACACCTTC,CASRLAAVAYGYTF
TRBD1,TRBJ1-2,TRBV28,.,TGTGCCAGCAGTTACGCGACAGGGAACTATGGCTACACCTTC,CASSYATGNYGYTF
.,TRBJ2-1,TRBV7-8,.,TGTGCCAGCAGCCCAGCGGCTCCTAATGAGCAGTTCTTC,CASSPAAPNEQFF
.,TRBJ1-1,TRBV5-1,.,TGCGCCAGCAGCTTGGTTGATCCAAACACTGAAGCTTTCTTT,CASSLVDPNTEAFF
.,TRBJ2-1,TRBV6-2/TRBV6-3,.,TGTGCCAGCAGTCCAACCTCGGGACCTCCCAATGAGCAGTTCTTC,CASSPTSGPPNEQFF
TRBD1,TRBJ2-6,TRBV28,few,TGTGCCAGCAGTTTATACCCCGGACAGGGGGTGGCTGGGGCCAACGTCCTGACTTTC,CASSLYPGQGVAGANVLTF
.,TRBJ2-1,TRBV28,.,TGTGCCAGCAGGGGGCGTTCCTACAATGAGCAGTTCTTC,CASRGRSYNEQFF
TRBD1,TRBJ1-6,TRBV28,.,TGTGCCAGCGGATCAGACAGGGAGGTTTCACCCCTCCACTTT,CASGSDREVSPLHF
.,TRBJ2-5,TRBV29-1,.,TGCAGCGTTGCGGGGGCAGGGCTCCAAGAGACCCAGTACTTC,CSVAGAGLQETQYF
TRBD1,TRBJ1-5,TRBV2,.,TGTGCCAGCAGCGGACAGGGAAGGGACAATCAGCCCCAGCATTTT,CASSGQGRDNQPQHF
TRBD2,TRBJ2-3,TRBV28,.,TGTGCCAGCAGTTCAGTACGGGAGGCAGATACGCAGTATTTT,CASSSVREADTQYF
.,TRBJ1-1,TRBV28,.,TGTGCCAGCAGTTTAAAGGCCACTGAAGCTTTCTTT,CASSLKATEAFF
.,TRBJ1-1,TRBV10-1,.,TGCGCCAGCTCAACTAAGCCGAACACTGAAGCTTTCTTT,CASSTKPNTEAFF
.,TRBJ1-1,TRBV6-6,.,TGTGCCAGCAGTTCTGGACGGCGAAGGATGAACACTGAAGCTTTCTTT,CASSSGRRRMNTEAFF
.,TRBJ2-2,TRBV30,.,TGTGCCTGGAGTTTCGAGGTTGGGGGCAGGACCGGGGAGCTGTTTTTT,CAWSFEVGGRTGELFF
.,TRBJ1-4,TRBV14,.,TGTGCCAGCAGCCAAGTAGCGGGCAGGGAGCCCCATAATGAAAAACTGTTTTTT,CASSQVAGREPHNEKLFF